These T cell receptor beta chains were read from a single sample in a study of shared clonotypes between healthy human individuals. Clones were sequenced by immunoSEQ multiplex PCR, and TCRdb holds only the in-frame ones, with some missing. The sample consists of 2,500,000 or so clones, around 90% of them appearing once. The sample taken for sequencing was naive CD4+ T cells sorted from blood. Every receptor here comes from a man younger than 30 in good health. CDR3s include the opening cysteine and the closing phenylalanine or tryptophan. Fields, in order: V gene, D gene, clone size, J gene, CDR3 DNA, CDR3 protein. A D gene is named only where the DNA matches it firmly. Size is omitted from some rows. Given values are once, few, many or a class for expanded clones.

V: TRBV9; D: -; size: -; J: TRBJ2-5; DNA: TGTGCCAGCAGCGTAGGTAGCCTAGAAGAGACCCAGTACTTC; CDR3: CASSVGSLEETQYF
V: TRBV7-9; D: -; size: -; J: TRBJ1-6; DNA: TGTGCCAGCAGCTTAGGAGGGGTGGAGAATTCACCCCTCCACTTT; CDR3: CASSLGGVENSPLHF
V: TRBV7-8; D: TRBD2; size: -; J: TRBJ2-7; DNA: TGTGCCAGCAGCCTCCCCGGACTAGCGGGAGACGAATACGAGCAGTACTTC; CDR3: CASSLPGLAGDEYEQYF
V: TRBV5-6; D: -; size: -; J: TRBJ2-7; DNA: TGTGCCAGCAGCTCTTATCCGGGACTGAGTATAACCTACGAGCAGTACTTC; CDR3: CASSSYPGLSITYEQYF
V: TRBV30; D: TRBD1; size: -; J: TRBJ1-4; DNA: TGTGCCTGGAGTGTACGACAGGGGGTAGGGGAAAAACTGTTTTTT; CDR3: CAWSVRQGVGEKLFF
V: TRBV6-6; D: -; size: -; J: TRBJ1-2; DNA: TGTGCCAGCCGACCTGGGGGCGCCGAAAAAGGCTACACCTTC; CDR3: CASRPGGAEKGYTF
V: TRBV19; D: TRBD2; size: -; J: TRBJ2-5; DNA: TGTGCCAGTAGTCTACACCATGGACTAGCGGGAGCCGCCCAAGAGACCCAGTACTTC; CDR3: CASSLHHGLAGAAQETQYF
V: TRBV11-2; D: -; size: -; J: TRBJ2-7; DNA: TGTGCCAGCAGCCCTAGGGCCGCCCTATCATCCAGCTCCTACGAGCAGTACTTC; CDR3: CASSPRAALSSSSYEQYF
V: TRBV6-5; D: -; size: -; J: TRBJ1-4; DNA: TGTGCCAGCAGTACAGCGCGGGGGGAAAAACTGTTTTTT; CDR3: CASSTARGEKLFF
V: TRBV19; D: -; size: -; J: TRBJ1-2; DNA: TGTGCCAGTAGTATAGAGGCCGTTGGCGATGGCTACACCTTC; CDR3: CASSIEAVGDGYTF
V: TRBV4-3; D: TRBD2; size: -; J: TRBJ2-3; DNA: TGCGCCAGCAGCCAAGATACTAGCGGGGGCACAGATACGCAGTATTTT; CDR3: CASSQDTSGGTDTQYF
V: TRBV2; D: -; size: -; J: TRBJ2-5; DNA: TGTGCCAGCGTACAGGGCGGAGAGACCCAGTACTTC; CDR3: CASVQGGETQYF
V: TRBV6-1; D: -; size: -; J: TRBJ1-3; DNA: TGTGCCAGCAAGGTTGGAGCCTCTGGAAACACCATATATTTT; CDR3: CASKVGASGNTIYF
V: TRBV4-2; D: TRBD2; size: -; J: TRBJ2-2; DNA: TGTGCCAGCACCCGGGAGGAGAACACCGGGGAGCTGTTTTTT; CDR3: CASTREENTGELFF
V: TRBV19; D: TRBD1; size: -; J: TRBJ1-5; DNA: TGTGCCAGTAGAGACTCGGGACAGATAAACAATCAGCCCCAGCATTTT; CDR3: CASRDSGQINNQPQHF
V: TRBV11-3; D: TRBD1; size: -; J: TRBJ2-1; DNA: TGTGCCAGCAGCTTAGAAGGACAGGGGTATAATGAGCAGTTCTTC; CDR3: CASSLEGQGYNEQFF
V: TRBV19; D: -; size: -; J: TRBJ2-5; DNA: TGTGCCAGTAGTATCGGGGGGCTAGTTGAAGAGACCCAGTACTTC; CDR3: CASSIGGLVEETQYF
V: TRBV7-6; D: TRBD2; size: -; J: TRBJ2-1; DNA: TGTGCCAGCAGCTCGGGAGGGCCCAGAGACGATGAGCAGTTCTTC; CDR3: CASSSGGPRDDEQFF
V: TRBV7-9; D: TRBD2; size: -; J: TRBJ2-1; DNA: TGTGCCAGCAGCTCACCCCAGTGGGGGACTAGCGGGAGTTATGAGCAGTTCTTC; CDR3: CASSSPQWGTSGSYEQFF
V: TRBV30; D: TRBD1; size: -; J: TRBJ2-3; DNA: TGTGCCTGGAGTCTACCGGGACAGCGCCTCACAGATACGCAGTATTTT; CDR3: CAWSLPGQRLTDTQYF
V: TRBV25-1; D: TRBD1; size: -; J: TRBJ1-2; DNA: TGTGCCAGCAGTGAAACGGGACAGGCCTATGGCTACACCTTC; CDR3: CASSETGQAYGYTF
V: TRBV9; D: -; size: -; J: TRBJ1-2; DNA: TGTGCCAGCAGCGTAGGGACCTCCGGTGGCTACACCTTC; CDR3: CASSVGTSGGYTF
V: TRBV5-6; D: -; size: -; J: TRBJ1-5; DNA: TGTGCCAGCAGCTCCCAGGGGAGCAATCAGCCCCAGCATTTT; CDR3: CASSSQGSNQPQHF
V: TRBV7-9; D: TRBD1; size: -; J: TRBJ2-5; DNA: TGTGCCAGCAGCTTAGGGGGACAGGCATCGGAGACCCAGTACTTC; CDR3: CASSLGGQASETQYF
V: TRBV6-5; D: -; size: -; J: TRBJ2-3; DNA: TGTGCCAGCAGTTACTCGCCCAGCGGGAGCACAGATACGCAGTATTTT; CDR3: CASSYSPSGSTDTQYF
V: TRBV2; D: TRBD2; size: -; J: TRBJ2-2; DNA: TGTGCCAGCAAGGGCGGGGGGCCGAACACCGGGGAGCTGTTTTTT; CDR3: CASKGGGPNTGELFF
V: TRBV15; D: -; size: -; J: TRBJ1-1; DNA: TGTGCCACCAGCAGAGATCGTACTGAAGCTTTCTTT; CDR3: CATSRDRTEAFF
V: TRBV28; D: -; size: -; J: TRBJ2-7; DNA: TGTGCCAGCAGTCCCCGGCCCCTATACGAGCAGTACTTC; CDR3: CASSPRPLYEQYF
V: TRBV5-1; D: TRBD2; size: -; J: TRBJ2-5; DNA: TGCGCCAGCAGCTTGGGCCGCGTAGCGGGGCCTCAAGAGACCCAGTACTTC; CDR3: CASSLGRVAGPQETQYF
V: TRBV30; D: -; size: -; J: TRBJ1-5; DNA: TGTGCCTGGGGATCAGGACCTAATCAGCCCCAGCATTTT; CDR3: CAWGSGPNQPQHF
V: TRBV2; D: TRBD1; size: once; J: TRBJ2-7; DNA: TGTGCCAGCAGGAGACAGGGGACTCCCTACGAGCAGTACTTC; CDR3: CASRRQGTPYEQYF
V: TRBV7-6; D: -; size: -; J: TRBJ1-5; DNA: TGTGCCAGCAGCTTAGGGGGAGGCGGCAATCAGCCCCAGCATTTT; CDR3: CASSLGGGGNQPQHF
V: TRBV7-2; D: -; size: -; J: TRBJ2-3; DNA: TGTGCCAGCAGCTTAGCAGAATTCGGGGGCATCGGGCGCACAGATACGCAGTATTTT; CDR3: CASSLAEFGGIGRTDTQYF
V: TRBV28; D: -; size: -; J: TRBJ1-4; DNA: TGTGCCAGCAGCCTACAGGGTGGCGGAACTAATGAAAAACTGTTTTTT; CDR3: CASSLQGGGTNEKLFF
V: TRBV19; D: -; size: -; J: TRBJ2-2; DNA: TGTGCCAGTAGCCTAGGGGGGGCGGGCACCGGGGAGCTGTTTTTT; CDR3: CASSLGGAGTGELFF
V: TRBV7-9; D: -; size: -; J: TRBJ2-3; DNA: TGTGCCAGCAGCTTCGACAGCTATACGCAGTATTTT; CDR3: CASSFDSYTQYF
V: TRBV19; D: -; size: -; J: TRBJ1-2; DNA: TGTGCCAGTAGAGGAGCGAACTATGGCTACACCTTC; CDR3: CASRGANYGYTF
V: TRBV10-3; D: -; size: -; J: TRBJ2-2; DNA: TGTGCCATCAGTGATGTTGGGTCCGGGGAGCTGTTTTTT; CDR3: CAISDVGSGELFF
V: TRBV4-1; D: TRBD1; size: once; J: TRBJ1-4; DNA: TGCGCCAGCAGCCTATCCGGGACAGCAAATGAAAAACTGTTTTTT; CDR3: CASSLSGTANEKLFF
V: TRBV7-2; D: -; size: -; J: TRBJ2-7; DNA: TGTGCCAGCAGCTTAAGTCGGAGCCCTACCTACGAGCAGTACTTC; CDR3: CASSLSRSPTYEQYF
V: TRBV6-6; D: -; size: -; J: TRBJ2-3; DNA: TGTGCCAGCAGTTATTCAGATACGCAGTATTTT; CDR3: CASSYSDTQYF
V: TRBV7-2; D: -; size: -; J: TRBJ1-2; DNA: TGTGCCAGCAGCTTACTATCCGGACTCAGCTCTAGCTATGGCTACACCTTC; CDR3: CASSLLSGLSSSYGYTF
V: TRBV2; D: -; size: few; J: TRBJ2-7; DNA: TGTGCCAGCAGTGAATACCTTTACGAGCAGTACTTC; CDR3: CASSEYLYEQYF
V: TRBV28; D: TRBD2; size: -; J: TRBJ2-3; DNA: TGTGCCAGCATTAAAGCGGGGAGCATAGATACGCAGTATTTT; CDR3: CASIKAGSIDTQYF
V: TRBV19; D: TRBD2; size: -; J: TRBJ2-3; DNA: TGTGCCAGTCGAACCACCCGACTAGCGGGAGGTGAAGCAGATACGCAGTATTTT; CDR3: CASRTTRLAGGEADTQYF
V: TRBV6-5; D: -; size: -; J: TRBJ1-1; DNA: TGTGCCAGCAGGGATCGGAACACTGAAGCTTTCTTT; CDR3: CASRDRNTEAFF
V: TRBV5-4; D: -; size: -; J: TRBJ1-3; DNA: TGTGCCAGCAGCTTGGAACAGGCCGCTGGAAACACCATATATTTT; CDR3: CASSLEQAAGNTIYF
V: TRBV28; D: -; size: once; J: TRBJ2-5; DNA: TGTGCCAGCAGCTCCGGACAGAGAAGTGGAGAGACCCAGTACTTC; CDR3: CASSSGQRSGETQYF
V: TRBV2; D: -; size: -; J: TRBJ1-1; DNA: TGTGCCAGCAGTGTGGGCCTCACGAACACTGAAGCTTTCTTT; CDR3: CASSVGLTNTEAFF
V: TRBV11-1; D: -; size: once; J: TRBJ1-1; DNA: TGTGCCAGCAGCTCCCTAGCCGCCACAGGGTTTAACACTGAAGCTTTCTTT; CDR3: CASSSLAATGFNTEAFF
V: TRBV18; D: -; size: -; J: TRBJ1-6; DNA: TGTGCCAGCTCACCAACAGTCCCGGTCCAATCCTATAATTCACCCCTCCACTTT; CDR3: CASSPTVPVQSYNSPLHF
V: TRBV5-1; D: -; size: -; J: TRBJ2-7; DNA: TGCGCCAGCAGCCACCCACAGGGTCGCTACGAGCAGTACTTC; CDR3: CASSHPQGRYEQYF
V: TRBV18; D: TRBD2; size: -; J: TRBJ2-1; DNA: TGTGCCAGCTCACGGGGACTAGCGGGAGTCCGGGATGAGCAGTTCTTC; CDR3: CASSRGLAGVRDEQFF
V: TRBV5-6; D: TRBD1; size: -; J: TRBJ2-7; DNA: TGTGCCAGCAGCTTGGCCGGGACAGACTACGAGCAGTACTTC; CDR3: CASSLAGTDYEQYF
V: TRBV5-1; D: TRBD1; size: -; J: TRBJ1-1; DNA: TGCGCCAGCAGCGAGACAGGGGCGGTTGGTGAAGCTTTCTTT; CDR3: CASSETGAVGEAFF
V: TRBV18; D: -; size: -; J: TRBJ2-1; DNA: TGTGCCAGCTCACCCGTCCTCGGAAATGAGCAGTTCTTC; CDR3: CASSPVLGNEQFF
V: TRBV5-4; D: -; size: -; J: TRBJ1-6; DNA: TGTGCCAGCAGCCCTGGGGGCCCTAATTCACCCCTCCACTTT; CDR3: CASSPGGPNSPLHF
V: TRBV7-2; D: -; size: -; J: TRBJ2-7; DNA: TGTGCCAGCAGCTTAGAGGGGCTAAGCAGTGCGCAGTACTTC; CDR3: CASSLEGLSSAQYF
V: TRBV6-1; D: TRBD1; size: -; J: TRBJ1-3; DNA: TGTGCCAGTAAATGGGGACAGGTTGGAAACACCATATATTTT; CDR3: CASKWGQVGNTIYF
V: TRBV7-9; D: TRBD1; size: -; J: TRBJ2-6; DNA: TGTGCCAGCAGCTCTAGGACAGGCGAAATCTCTGGGGCCAACGTCCTGACTTTC; CDR3: CASSSRTGEISGANVLTF